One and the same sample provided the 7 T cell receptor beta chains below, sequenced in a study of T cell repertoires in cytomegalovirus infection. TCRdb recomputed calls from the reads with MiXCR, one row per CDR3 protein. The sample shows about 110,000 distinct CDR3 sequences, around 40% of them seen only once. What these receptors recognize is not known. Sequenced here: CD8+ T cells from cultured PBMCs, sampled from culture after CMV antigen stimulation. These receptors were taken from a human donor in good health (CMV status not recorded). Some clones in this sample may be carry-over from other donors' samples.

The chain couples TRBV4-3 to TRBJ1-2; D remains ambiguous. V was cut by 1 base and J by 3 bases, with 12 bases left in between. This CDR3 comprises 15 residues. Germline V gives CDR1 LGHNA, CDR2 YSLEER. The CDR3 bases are TGCGCCAGCAGCCAAGTTTATGGAAACGACTATGGCTACACCTTC. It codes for CASSQVYGNDYGYTF.

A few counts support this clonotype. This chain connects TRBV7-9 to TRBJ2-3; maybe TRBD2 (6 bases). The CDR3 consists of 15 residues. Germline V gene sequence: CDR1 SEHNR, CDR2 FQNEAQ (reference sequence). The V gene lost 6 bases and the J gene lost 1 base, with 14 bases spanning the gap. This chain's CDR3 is CASRPRGTRTDTQYF. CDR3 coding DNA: TGTGCCAGCAGGCCCCGGGGGACCCGCACAGATACGCAGTATTTT. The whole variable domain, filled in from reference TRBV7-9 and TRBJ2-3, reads DTGVSQNPRHKITKRGQNVTFRCDPISEHNRLYWYRQTLGQGPEFLTYFQNEAQLEKSRLLSDRFSAERPKGSFSTLEIQRTEQGDSAMYLCASRPRGTRTDTQYFGPGTRLTVL.

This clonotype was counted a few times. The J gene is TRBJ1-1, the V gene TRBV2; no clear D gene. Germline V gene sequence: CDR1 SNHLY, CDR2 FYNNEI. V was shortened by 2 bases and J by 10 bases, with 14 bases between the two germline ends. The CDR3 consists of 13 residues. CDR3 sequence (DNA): TGTGCCAGCAGTGAATCGGTATCCCTGGGAGCTTTCTTT. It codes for CASSESVSLGAFF.

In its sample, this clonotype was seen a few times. Here the CDR3 DNA reads TGTGCCGTAGAATGGGACAGGGGGAATGGCTACACCTTC. Amino acid sequence: CAVEWDRGNGYTF. The rearrangement joins TRBV6-5 to TRBJ1-2; 11 bases are a match to TRBD1. Germline loops: CDR1 MNHEY, CDR2 SVGAGI. CDR3 length: 13 residues. V was pared by 11 bases and J by 6 bases, with 8 bases of the junction left unmatched.

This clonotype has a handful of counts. The CDR3 nucleotides read TGCGCCAGCAGCCAATCGGGACAGGATAACTATGGCTACACCTTC. Translating gives CASSQSGQDNYGYTF. The genes are TRBV4-1 and TRBJ1-2; 8 nucleotides agree with TRBD1. This CDR3 is 15 amino acids long. In germline, CDR1 is MGHRA, CDR2 YSYEKL. J was trimmed by 1 base and V by 2 bases; bases with no gene match: 3.

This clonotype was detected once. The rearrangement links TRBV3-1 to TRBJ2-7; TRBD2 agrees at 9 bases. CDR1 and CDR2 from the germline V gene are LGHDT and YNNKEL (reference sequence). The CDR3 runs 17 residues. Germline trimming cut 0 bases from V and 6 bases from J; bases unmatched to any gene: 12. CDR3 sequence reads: CASSQDLAGAHLSEQYF. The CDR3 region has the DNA TGTGCCAGCAGCCAAGACTTAGCGGGGGCGCATCTTAGCGAGCAGTACTTC.

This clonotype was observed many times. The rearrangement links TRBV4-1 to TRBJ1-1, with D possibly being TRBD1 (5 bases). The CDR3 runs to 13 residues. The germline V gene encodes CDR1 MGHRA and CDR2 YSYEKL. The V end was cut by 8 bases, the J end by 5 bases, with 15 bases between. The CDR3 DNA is TGCGCCAGCCGATGGACGGAGGGGACTGAAGCTTTCTTT. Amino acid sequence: CASRWTEGTEAFF.